This T cell receptor (beta chain) comes out of a study of technical replicates of blood from several donors. CDR1 and CDR2 from the germline V gene are MNHEY and SMNVEV (reference sequence). The trim removed 11 bases at V and 3 bases at J, leaving 5 bases unmatched. The CDR3 runs to 15 residues. The assay was immunoSEQ multiplex PCR, and TCRdb's table has in-frame clones only and misses some. The table lists around 76,000 clones, roughly 92% of them singletons. This TCR came from a human donor in good health. The rearrangement links TRBV27 to TRBJ2-6; 12 nucleotides align to TRBD2. Sequencing was done on a sample of T cells isolated from PBMCs. CDR3 nucleotide sequence: TGTGCCGTTGGACTAGCGGGATTTGGGGCCAACGTCCTGACTTTC. This encodes CAVGLAGFGANVLTF.